These 31 T cell receptor beta chains were all obtained from the same sample, sequenced in a study of blood T cell repertoires in COVID-19. Repertoires were generated with immunoSEQ multiplex PCR, while TCRdb's copy carries only in-frame clones and drops some. The sample holds around 200,000 clones, around 80% seen once. Sequencing was carried out using peripheral blood. All receptors derive from a man in his fifties or sixties with active or convalescent COVID-19.

The chain combines TRBV29-1 with TRBJ2-3; D call uncertain. The V and J ends lost 6 bases and 7 bases respectively, with 17 bases between them. The germline CDR1 and CDR2 sequences are SQVTM and ANQGSEA. This CDR3 has 13 residues. Here the CDR3 reads CSVPPVTGNTQYF. The CDR3 bases are TGCAGCGTCCCGCCGGTTACGGGTAATACGCAGTATTTT.

The rearrangement joins TRBV9 to TRBJ2-1, with 9 nucleotides matching TRBD1. CDR1 and CDR2 from the germline V gene are SGDLS and YYNGEE. V trimming: 0 bases; J trimming: 4 bases; junction bases outside the gene matches: 2. The CDR3 sequence is 15 residues long. CDR3 protein: CASSVGTGVYNEQFF. The DNA for the CDR3 is TGTGCCAGCAGCGTAGGGACAGGGGTTTACAATGAGCAGTTCTTC.

The CDR3 DNA reads as TGCGCCAGCAGCTTGGCCTCGGGGTATCAAGAGACCCAGTACTTC. Translation: CASSLASGYQETQYF. The chain combines TRBV5-1 with TRBJ2-5, with D perhaps matching TRBD2 (5 bases). V was trimmed by 0 bases and J by 2 bases, leaving 11 bases between them. The germline V gene has CDR1 SGHRS and CDR2 YFSETQ. The CDR3 contains 15 residues.

J is TRBJ1-5 and V is TRBV12-5; no firm D call. The length of the CDR3 is 16 residues. The V end was cut by 1 base, the J end by 4 bases, with 14 bases between. The germline V gene has CDR1 LGHNT and CDR2 FRNRAP. CDR3 region: CASGLAPAEGNQPQHF. In nucleotides, the CDR3 is TGTGCTAGTGGTTTGGCCCCAGCGGAAGGGAATCAGCCCCAGCATTTT.

This clone was picked up one time. The genes are TRBV29-1 and TRBJ2-1; 7 bases map to TRBD2. The CDR3 length is 14 residues. The J segment lost 5 bases and the V segment lost 4 bases, leaving 8 bases of the junction unmatched. Germline V gives CDR1 SQVTM, CDR2 ANQGSEA. CDR3 region: CSVVGGGLHNEQFF. CDR3 nucleotide sequence: TGCAGCGTTGTTGGCGGGGGTCTCCACAATGAGCAGTTCTTC.

The J gene is TRBJ2-1, the V gene TRBV9; D may be TRBD2 (5 bases). V was pared by 3 bases and J by 7 bases, with 14 bases between. This CDR3 contains 14 residues. Germline loops: CDR1 SGDLS, CDR2 YYNGEE. CDR3 protein: CASSEPRTGNEQFF. As DNA, the CDR3 is TGTGCCAGCAGCGAACCTAGGACTGGGAATGAGCAGTTCTTC. Full variable domain (missing parts from reference TRBV9 and TRBJ2-1): DSGVTQTPKHLITATGQRVTLRCSPRSGDLSVYWYQQSLDQGLQFLIQYYNGEERAKGNILERFSAQQFPDLHSELNLSSLELGDSALYFCASSEPRTGNEQFFGPGTRLTVL.

The V call is TRBV7-9, the J call TRBJ1-2; maybe TRBD1 (5 bases). Germline CDR1 and CDR2: SEHNR and FQNEAQ (reference sequence). The CDR3 length is 13 residues. Deletions cut 1 base from V and 8 bases from J, with 11 bases between. This CDR3 reads CASSLVGQNGYTF. The CDR3 nucleotides read TGTGCCAGCAGCTTAGTGGGGCAGAACGGCTACACCTTC.

This rearrangement joins TRBV7-9 to TRBJ1-2, with TRBD1 matching over 7 bases. Germline assignment: CDR1 SEHNR and CDR2 FQNEAQ (reference sequence). The CDR3 covers 15 residues. With V trimmed by 1 base and J by 4 bases, 6 bases remained unmatched. For the CDR3, the DNA is TGTGCCAGCAGCTTAGGTATGACAGGGATCTATGGCTACACCTTC. It encodes CASSLGMTGIYGYTF.

The V call is TRBV6-6, the J call TRBJ1-2, with D maybe TRBD1 (5 bases). This CDR3 contains 14 residues. Trimming pared 4 bases from V and 7 bases from J, leaving 16 bases between. CDR1 is MNHNY and CDR2 is SVGAGI in the germline V gene (reference sequence). Here the CDR3 reads CASSSWGEGGGYTF. In DNA, the CDR3 is TGTGCCAGCAGTTCTTGGGGGGAAGGTGGTGGCTACACCTTC.

The count of this clone is one. This chain joins TRBV5-4 and TRBJ2-2; 9 positions match TRBD2. The junction had 11 bases not matched to a gene; V was cut back by 8 bases and J by 6 bases. CDR3 length: 15 amino acids. The V gene's germline CDR1 is SGHNT and CDR2 YYREEE (reference sequence). The CDR3 spells CASTGGTSSPGELFF. The CDR3 region has the DNA TGTGCCAGTACCGGGGGGACTAGCAGCCCCGGGGAGCTGTTTTTT.

J is TRBJ2-1 and V is TRBV2, with TRBD2 matching over 9 bases. This CDR3 has 15 residues. The J segment lost 9 bases and the V segment lost 1 base, leaving 7 bases of the junction unmatched. The V gene's germline CDR1 is SNHLY and CDR2 FYNNEI. The CDR3 DNA reads TGTGCCAGCAGTGAAGTTCTAGCGGGACCAGGTGAGCAGTTCTTC. Amino acid sequence: CASSEVLAGPGEQFF.

V usage is TRBV5-1 and J usage is TRBJ1-1, with 7 bases fitting TRBD1. Germline V gene data show CDR1 as SGHRS and CDR2 as YFSETQ. This CDR3 has 13 residues. V trimming: 4 bases; J trimming: 7 bases; junction bases outside the gene matches: 7. The CDR3 is CASSRRGDSEAFF. DNA of the CDR3: TGCGCCAGCAGCAGGCGAGGGGACAGTGAAGCTTTCTTT.

The CDR3, as DNA: TGCAGCGTAGACAGGGCCGGGGAGCTGTTTTTT. Protein: CSVDRAGELFF. The chain has TRBV29-1 and TRBJ2-2; 7 positions agree with TRBD1. The CDR3 runs 11 residues. Germline V gene sequence: CDR1 SQVTM, CDR2 ANQGSEA. V lost 6 bases and J lost 6; bases outside the gene matches: 1.

The chain joins TRBV18 to TRBJ2-5, with 8 bases matching TRBD1. Germline loops: CDR1 KGHSH, CDR2 LQKENI. After removal of 1 base from V and 5 bases from J, the junction contained 9 bases not matched to a gene. CDR3 length equals 16 residues. CDR3 DNA: TGTGCCAGCTCACCACTTCTTGGACAGGGCGGGGAGACCCAGTACTTC. Encoded protein: CASSPLLGQGGETQYF.

This clone was counted a few times. The CDR3 sequence: CASSWTGGTEAFF. The CDR3 DNA reads TGTGCCAGCAGTTGGACAGGGGGCACTGAAGCTTTCTTT. The chain has TRBV7-9 and TRBJ1-1; TRBD1 matches 10 bases. Trimming at V came to 6 bases and at J to 4 bases, leaving 2 bases not matched to a gene. The CDR3 totals 13 residues. The germline gives CDR1 SEHNR, CDR2 FQNEAQ (reference sequence).

V usage is TRBV18 and J usage is TRBJ2-3; tentatively, D is TRBD1 (5 bases). Germline V gives CDR1 KGHSH, CDR2 LQKENI. The length of the CDR3 is 15 residues. The V end was cut by 5 bases, the J end by 1 base, with 13 bases between. The CDR3 reads CASSTRVRGTDTQYF. CDR3 nucleotide sequence: TGTGCCAGCTCAACCAGGGTGAGAGGCACAGATACGCAGTATTTT.

The chain is built from TRBV2 and TRBJ2-7, with 7 positions matching TRBD1. Germline-derived CDR1 and CDR2 are SNHLY and FYNNEI. The CDR3 has 13 amino acids. The V and J ends lost 5 bases and 1 base, in that order; junction bases with no gene match: 2. DNA for the CDR3: TGTGCCAGCAGTCGGGACAGTTCCTACGAGCAGTACTTC. This codes for CASSRDSSYEQYF.

This chain links TRBV5-6 with TRBJ2-7; the match to TRBD2 covers 8 bases. The CDR3 runs 15 residues. CDR1 and CDR2 from the germline V gene are SGHDT and YYEEEE. With V trimmed by 6 bases and J by 2 bases, 10 bases remained unmatched. CDR3 region: CASTSFLAGTYEQYF. As DNA, the CDR3 is TGTGCCAGCACCTCGTTTTTAGCGGGGACCTACGAGCAGTACTTC. Full variable domain (remainder filled in from reference TRBV5-6 and TRBJ2-7): DAGVTQSPTHLIKTRGQQVTLRCSPKSGHDTVSWYQQALGQGPQFIFQYYEEEERQRGNFPDRFSGHQFPNYSSELNVNALLLGDSALYLCASTSFLAGTYEQYFGPGTRLTVT.

This clone has more than one count but fewer than ten. The V and J genes are TRBV4-1 and TRBJ2-1; D possibly corresponds to TRBD2 (6 bases). CDR3 size: 14 residues. V gave up 7 bases and J gave up 0 bases, with 10 bases separating them. Germline CDR1 reads MGHRA; CDR2 reads YSYEKL. In nucleotides, the CDR3 is TGCGCCAGCACGCTGACTAGCTCCTACAATGAGCAGTTCTTC. Translated, it gives CASTLTSSYNEQFF.

This sequence joins TRBV3-1 (or the pseudogene TRBV3-2) and TRBJ2-3; TRBD2 matches at 7 bases. Germline V CDR1 and CDR2: LGHDT, YNNKEL (reference sequence). The CDR3 runs to 14 residues. V lost 4 bases to trimming and J lost 0 bases; unmatched junction nucleotides: 1. The CDR3 nucleotides are TGTGCCAGCAGCCGGGGGGGTAGCACAGATACGCAGTATTTT. It specifies CASSRGGSTDTQYF.

This sequence joins TRBV6-5 and TRBJ1-4; TRBD1 matches 7 bases. In germline, CDR1 is MNHEY, CDR2 SVGAGI. The CDR3 contains 14 residues. The ends lost 5 bases at V and 4 bases at J; junction bases unmatched: 4. CDR3 bases: TGTGCCAGCAGTACGACAGGGAATAATGAAAAACTGTTTTTT. It specifies CASSTTGNNEKLFF.

The J gene is TRBJ2-5, the V gene TRBV2, with 9 bases fitting TRBD2. V was clipped by 2 bases and J by 5 bases; unmatched bases: 3. CDR3 length equals 14 residues. Germline CDR1 SNHLY, CDR2 FYNNEI. The CDR3 is CASSERTSAETQYF. The CDR3 DNA reads TGTGCCAGCAGTGAACGGACTAGCGCCGAGACCCAGTACTTC.

The genes are TRBV2 and TRBJ1-4; D is unresolved. V was clipped by 8 bases and J by 4 bases, with 11 bases between them. Germline loops: CDR1 SNHLY, CDR2 FYNNEI. The CDR3 has 13 residues. The CDR3 DNA follows: TGTGCCAGCCAACAGCAAAATAATGAAAAACTGTTTTTT. Translation: CASQQQNNEKLFF. Full variable domain (missing parts from reference TRBV2 and TRBJ1-4): EPEVTQTPSHQVTQMGQEVILRCVPISNHLYFYWYRQILGQKVEFLVSFYNNEISEKSEIFDDQFSVERPDGSNFTLKIRSTKLEDSAMYFCASQQQNNEKLFFGSGTQLSVL.

This clone was detected once. The rearrangement joins TRBV10-3 to TRBJ2-1; 8 bases agree with TRBD2. The germline V gene encodes CDR1 ENHRY and CDR2 SYGVKD. CDR3 size: 14 residues. Unmatched junction bases numbered 4, after V lost 0 bases and J lost 9 bases. Here the CDR3 DNA reads TGTGCCATCAGTGAGTCGGGACTAGGCGGTGAGCAGTTCTTC. It translates to CAISESGLGGEQFF.

The rearrangement links TRBV29-1 to TRBJ2-5, with 7 bases fitting TRBD2. This CDR3 is built from 12 residues. Losses at the gene ends were 6 bases for V and 4 bases for J; bases not matched to a gene: 5. Germline lookup yields CDR1 SQVTM and CDR2 ANQGSEA. The CDR3 sequence is CSVLWEGETQYF. DNA for the CDR3: TGCAGCGTGCTGTGGGAGGGAGAGACCCAGTACTTC.

This clone was counted a single time. V gene TRBV2 combines with J gene TRBJ1-6, with D perhaps TRBD1 (6 bases). Germline CDR1 and CDR2: SNHLY and FYNNEI. The CDR3 runs to 14 residues. V lost 6 bases, J lost 10 bases, and 16 bases lay in between. In DNA form, the CDR3 reads TGTGCCAGCAGGTGGGAACAGGGACTATCACCCCTCCACTTT. Translation: CASRWEQGLSPLHF.

J is TRBJ2-1 and V is TRBV19; 7 positions match TRBD2. The germline V gene has CDR1 LNHDA and CDR2 SQIVND (reference sequence). The V segment lost 7 bases and the J segment 4 bases; nucleotides outside the gene matches: 10. The CDR3 is made up of 15 amino acids. CDR3 nucleotides: TGTGCCAGTACCCGGCGGCTAGCGGAGTACAATGAGCAGTTCTTC. Its translation is CASTRRLAEYNEQFF.

The chain couples TRBV19 to TRBJ2-2, with 7 positions matching TRBD1. V shed 4 bases, J shed 5 bases, and the junction held 7 bases outside the gene matches. Germline V gene lookup returns CDR1 LNHDA and CDR2 SQIVND (reference sequence). The length of the CDR3 is 15 residues. DNA for the CDR3: TGTGCCAGTAGTAATCCAGGGGGTCGGACCGGGGAGCTGTTTTTT. This codes for CASSNPGGRTGELFF.

DNA for the CDR3: TGTGCCAGCAGAAGTATTAAAGCGCCCCCAACCGAGCAGTACTTC. Translating gives CASRSIKAPPTEQYF. The chain employs TRBV11-2 and TRBJ2-7; D remains unclear. In germline, CDR1 is SGHAT, CDR2 FQNNGV. This CDR3 contains 15 residues. V was pared by 6 bases and J by 6 bases, with 21 bases between.

This chain links TRBV10-3 with TRBJ2-3; D may be TRBD1 (7 bases). The CDR3 loop spans 14 amino acids. In germline, CDR1 is ENHRY, CDR2 SYGVKD. V dropped 5 bases and J dropped 2 bases, with 11 bases sitting between them. The CDR3 loop reads CAISPGGHTDTQYF. Written as DNA, the CDR3 is TGTGCCATCAGTCCAGGGGGGCACACAGATACGCAGTATTTT.

The table lists this clone with a count of one. V is TRBV19 and J is TRBJ1-4; 10 nucleotides align to TRBD1. This CDR3 spans 16 amino acids. The ends lost 3 bases at V and 0 bases at J; junction bases unmatched: 1. Germline V gene lookup returns CDR1 LNHDA and CDR2 SQIVND (reference sequence). The CDR3 DNA follows: TGTGCCAGTAGTATTGGGACAGGGGCAACTAATGAAAAACTGTTTTTT. It encodes CASSIGTGATNEKLFF.